The clone carrying this T cell receptor beta chain was seen a few times. Its specificity is unknown. The source of the sample is a study of early T cells in non-severe SARS-CoV-2 infection. Study-level background: Investigators sequenced bulk RNA drawn from unsorted whole blood, and chains remained unpaired.

Attachment of unique molecular identifiers was made to individual cDNA molecules. TCRdb reprocessed the 5' RACE reads with MiXCR, giving one entry per CDR3 protein. The sample consists of tens of thousands of distinct CDR3 sequences, roughly a tenth of them appearing once. Whole-study findings and limits: Private and CD4 specificities were missed by VDJdb matching, which favored anti-spike CD8 responses.

The origin of this receptor is an adult who was a healthcare worker with PCR-confirmed SARS-CoV-2 infection or an uninfected control (not recorded which). Sequenced input: whole blood.

CDR3 coding DNA: TGTGCCAGCAGCTCTGGGACAGGGATCTACGAGCAGTACTTC. This codes for CASSSGTGIYEQYF. This rearrangement joins TRBV7-8 to TRBJ2-7, with 9 nucleotides matching TRBD1. V shed 4 bases, J shed 3 bases, and the junction held 4 bases outside the gene matches. CDR1 is SGHVS, CDR2 FQNEAQ, per germline. CDR3 length: 14 residues.